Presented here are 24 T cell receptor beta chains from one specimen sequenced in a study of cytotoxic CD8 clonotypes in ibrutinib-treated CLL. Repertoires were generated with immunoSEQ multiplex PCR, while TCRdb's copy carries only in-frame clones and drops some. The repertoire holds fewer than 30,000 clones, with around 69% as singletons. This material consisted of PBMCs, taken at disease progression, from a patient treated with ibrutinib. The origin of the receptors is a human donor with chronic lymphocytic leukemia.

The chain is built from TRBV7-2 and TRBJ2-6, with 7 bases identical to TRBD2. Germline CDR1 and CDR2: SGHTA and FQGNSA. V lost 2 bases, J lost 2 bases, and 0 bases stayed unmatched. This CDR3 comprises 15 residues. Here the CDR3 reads CASSLSGAGANVLTF. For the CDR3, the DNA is TGTGCCAGCAGCTTAAGCGGGGCTGGGGCCAACGTCCTGACTTTC.

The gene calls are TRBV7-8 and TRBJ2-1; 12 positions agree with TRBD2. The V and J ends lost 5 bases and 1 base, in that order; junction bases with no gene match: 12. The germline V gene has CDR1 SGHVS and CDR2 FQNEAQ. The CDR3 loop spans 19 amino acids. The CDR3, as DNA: TGTGCCAGCAGCGCCCGGACTAGCGGGATGCATGTATCCTACAATGAGCAGTTCTTC. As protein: CASSARTSGMHVSYNEQFF.

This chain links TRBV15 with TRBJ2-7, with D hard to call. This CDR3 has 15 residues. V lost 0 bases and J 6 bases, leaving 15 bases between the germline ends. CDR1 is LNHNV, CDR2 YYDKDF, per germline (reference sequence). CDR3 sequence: CATSRDRGFPVEQYF. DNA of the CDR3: TGTGCCACCAGCAGAGATCGAGGTTTTCCGGTCGAGCAGTACTTC.

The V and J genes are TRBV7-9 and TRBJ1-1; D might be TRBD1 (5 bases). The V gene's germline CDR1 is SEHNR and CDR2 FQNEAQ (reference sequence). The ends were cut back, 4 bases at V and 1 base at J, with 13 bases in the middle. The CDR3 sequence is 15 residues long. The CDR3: CASSYLQGSNTEAFF. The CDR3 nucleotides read TGTGCCAGCAGCTATCTTCAGGGCTCGAACACTGAAGCTTTCTTT.

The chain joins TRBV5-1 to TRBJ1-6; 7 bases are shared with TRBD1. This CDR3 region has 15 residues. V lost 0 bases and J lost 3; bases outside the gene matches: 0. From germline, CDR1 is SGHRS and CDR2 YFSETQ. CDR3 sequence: CASSLGTGYNSPLHF. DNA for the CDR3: TGCGCCAGCAGCTTGGGGACAGGCTATAATTCACCCCTCCACTTT.

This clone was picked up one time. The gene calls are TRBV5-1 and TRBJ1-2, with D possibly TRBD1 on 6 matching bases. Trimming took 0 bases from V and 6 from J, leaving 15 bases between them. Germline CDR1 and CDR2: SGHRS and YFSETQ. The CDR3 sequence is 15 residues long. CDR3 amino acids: CASSLGPGERDGYTF. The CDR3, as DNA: TGCGCCAGCAGCTTGGGGCCAGGGGAAAGGGATGGCTACACCTTC.

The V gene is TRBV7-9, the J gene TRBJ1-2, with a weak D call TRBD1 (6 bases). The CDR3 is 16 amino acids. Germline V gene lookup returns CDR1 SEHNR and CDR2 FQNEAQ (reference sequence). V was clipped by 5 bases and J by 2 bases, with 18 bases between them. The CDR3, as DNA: TGTGCCAGCAGCCCCGAATCGCCTGGACAGAACTATGGCTACACCTTC. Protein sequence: CASSPESPGQNYGYTF.

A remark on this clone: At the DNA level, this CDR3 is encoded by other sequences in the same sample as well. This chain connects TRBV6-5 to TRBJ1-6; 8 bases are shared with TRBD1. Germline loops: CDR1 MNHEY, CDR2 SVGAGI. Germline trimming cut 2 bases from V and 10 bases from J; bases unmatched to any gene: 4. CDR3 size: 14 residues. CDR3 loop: CASSYLGTGSPLHF. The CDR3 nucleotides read TGTGCCAGCAGTTACCTAGGGACAGGATCACCCCTCCACTTT.

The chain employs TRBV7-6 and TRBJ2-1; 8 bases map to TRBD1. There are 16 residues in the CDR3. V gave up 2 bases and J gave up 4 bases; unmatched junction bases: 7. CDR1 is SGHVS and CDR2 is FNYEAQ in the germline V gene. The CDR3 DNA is TGTGCCAGCAGCTTATTTGGACAGGGCCGATACAATGAGCAGTTCTTC. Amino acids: CASSLFGQGRYNEQFF.

CDR3 nucleotides: TGTGCCAGCAGTACAGGGTTGTTCACTGAAGCTTTCTTT. Its protein is CASSTGLFTEAFF. The V call is TRBV2, the J call TRBJ1-1; D is perhaps TRBD1 (6 bases). V dropped 5 bases and J dropped 4 bases, with 11 bases sitting between them. Looked up from germline, CDR1 is SNHLY and CDR2 is FYNNEI. The CDR3 runs to 13 residues.

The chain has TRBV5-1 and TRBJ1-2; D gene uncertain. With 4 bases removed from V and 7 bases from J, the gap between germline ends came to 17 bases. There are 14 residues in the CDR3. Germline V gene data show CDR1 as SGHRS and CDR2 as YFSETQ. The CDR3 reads CASSLNLIRGGYTF. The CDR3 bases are TGCGCCAGCAGCCTCAACCTGATACGGGGTGGCTACACCTTC.

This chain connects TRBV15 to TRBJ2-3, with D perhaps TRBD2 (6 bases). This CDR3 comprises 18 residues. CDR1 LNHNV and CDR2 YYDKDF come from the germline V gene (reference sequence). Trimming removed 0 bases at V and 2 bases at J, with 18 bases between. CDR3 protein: CATSRDGGGWGPTDTQYF. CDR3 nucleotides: TGTGCCACCAGCAGAGACGGGGGTGGGTGGGGTCCCACAGATACGCAGTATTTT.

The CDR3 DNA follows: TGCGCCAGCAGCCAGGGACAGGGTTTAGCCAAAAACATTCAGTACTTC. Protein: CASSQGQGLAKNIQYF. The chain combines TRBV4-1 with TRBJ2-4, with TRBD1 matching over 9 bases. J lost 0 bases, V lost 3 bases, and 3 bases had no gene match. Germline CDR1 is MGHRA and CDR2 is YSYEKL. This CDR3 contains 16 residues.

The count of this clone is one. The DNA for the CDR3 is TGTGCCAGCAGCGAACAACTAGCGGGGGGCAATCTGCAGTACTTC. This gives the protein CASSEQLAGGNLQYF. J is TRBJ2-7 and V is TRBV2, with TRBD2 identical over 12 bases. V shed 6 bases, J shed 9 bases, and the junction held 12 bases outside the gene matches. Germline V lookup: CDR1 SNHLY, CDR2 FYNNEI. The CDR3 is 15 amino acids.

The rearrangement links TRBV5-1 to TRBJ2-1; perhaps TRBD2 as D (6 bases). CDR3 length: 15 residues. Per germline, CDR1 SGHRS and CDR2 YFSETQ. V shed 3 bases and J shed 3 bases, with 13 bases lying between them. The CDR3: CASSSGQGGYNEQFF. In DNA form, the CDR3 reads TGCGCCAGCAGCTCGGGGCAGGGAGGCTACAATGAGCAGTTCTTC.

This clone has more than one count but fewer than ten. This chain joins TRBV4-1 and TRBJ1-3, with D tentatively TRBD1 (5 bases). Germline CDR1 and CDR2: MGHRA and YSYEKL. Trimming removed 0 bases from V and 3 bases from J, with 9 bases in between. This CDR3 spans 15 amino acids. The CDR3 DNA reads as TGCGCCAGCAGCCAAGAAGACAGCCATGGAAACACCATATATTTT. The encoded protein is CASSQEDSHGNTIYF.

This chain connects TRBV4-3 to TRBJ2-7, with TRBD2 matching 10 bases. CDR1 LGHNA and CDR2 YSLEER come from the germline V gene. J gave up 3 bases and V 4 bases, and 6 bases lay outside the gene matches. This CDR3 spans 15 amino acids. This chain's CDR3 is CASSPGAGGNYEQYF. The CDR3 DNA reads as TGCGCCAGCAGCCCCGGAGCGGGGGGGAACTACGAGCAGTACTTC.

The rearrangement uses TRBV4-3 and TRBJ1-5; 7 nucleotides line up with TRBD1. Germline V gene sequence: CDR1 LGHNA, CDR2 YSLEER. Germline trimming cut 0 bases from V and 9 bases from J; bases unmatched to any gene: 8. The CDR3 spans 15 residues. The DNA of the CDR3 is TGCGCCAGCAGCCAAGATTCACAGGGGTCATGGCCCCAGCATTTT. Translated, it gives CASSQDSQGSWPQHF.

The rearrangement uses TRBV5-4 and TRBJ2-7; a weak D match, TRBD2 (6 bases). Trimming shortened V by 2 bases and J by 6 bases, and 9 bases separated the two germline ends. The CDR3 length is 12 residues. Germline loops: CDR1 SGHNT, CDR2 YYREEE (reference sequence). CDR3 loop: CASSFGGVEQYF. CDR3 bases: TGTGCCAGCAGCTTTGGAGGGGTCGAGCAGTACTTC.

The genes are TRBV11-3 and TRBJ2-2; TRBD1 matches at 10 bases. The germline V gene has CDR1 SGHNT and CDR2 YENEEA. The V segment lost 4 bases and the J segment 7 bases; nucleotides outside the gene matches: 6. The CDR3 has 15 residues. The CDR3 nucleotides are TGTGCCAGCAGCTCATATGACAGGGGGCACGGGGAGCTGTTTTTT. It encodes CASSSYDRGHGELFF.

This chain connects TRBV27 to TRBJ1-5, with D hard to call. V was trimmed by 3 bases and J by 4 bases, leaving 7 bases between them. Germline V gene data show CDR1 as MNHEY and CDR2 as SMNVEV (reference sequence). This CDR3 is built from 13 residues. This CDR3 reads CASSFEGNQPQHF. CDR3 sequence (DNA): TGTGCCAGCAGTTTTGAGGGAAATCAGCCCCAGCATTTT.

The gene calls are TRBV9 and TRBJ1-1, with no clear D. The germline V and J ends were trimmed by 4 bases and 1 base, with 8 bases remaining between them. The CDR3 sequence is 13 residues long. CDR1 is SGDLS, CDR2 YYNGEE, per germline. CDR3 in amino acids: CASSLRGNTEAFF. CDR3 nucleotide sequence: TGTGCCAGCAGCCTCAGAGGGAACACTGAAGCTTTCTTT.

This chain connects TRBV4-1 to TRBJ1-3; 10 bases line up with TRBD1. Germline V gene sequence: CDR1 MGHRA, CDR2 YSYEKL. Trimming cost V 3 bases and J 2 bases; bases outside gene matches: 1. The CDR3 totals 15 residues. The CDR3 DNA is TGCGCCAGCAGCCAGACAGGGGGCACTGGAAACACCATATATTTT. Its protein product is CASSQTGGTGNTIYF.

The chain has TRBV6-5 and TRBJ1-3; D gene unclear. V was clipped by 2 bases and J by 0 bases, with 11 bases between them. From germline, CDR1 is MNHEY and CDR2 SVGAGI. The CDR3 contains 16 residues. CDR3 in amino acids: CASSYGRPFSGNTIYF. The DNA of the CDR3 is TGTGCCAGCAGTTACGGACGACCTTTCTCTGGAAACACCATATATTTT.